This TCR beta chain was found in a study of blood T cell repertoires in COVID-19. Study at large: Researchers got acute and convalescent COVID-19 samples from the United States, Italy and Spain. T cells, B-cell-depleted T cells, or PBMCs supplied cDNA or gDNA.

Authors' analysis steps: Scientists estimated how many nucleated cells there were by amplifying reference gene primers. TCRdb's table, derived via immunoSEQ multiplex PCR, lists solely in-frame clones and lacks some. V, J and clone size were drawn from that table, and D and trimming were deduced from the DNA. The table has approximately 200,000 clones, around 90% seen once. The J segment lost 0 bases and the V segment lost 0 bases, leaving 5 bases of the junction unmatched. The germline V gene has CDR1 SGHAT and CDR2 FQNNGV. The CDR3 spans 17 residues. The TCR originated in a man aged 18 to 30 with active or convalescent COVID-19. The sample consisted of peripheral blood. The rearrangement links TRBV11-2 to TRBJ2-3; 8 bases match TRBD2. CDR3 residues: CASSLEVGGRSTDTQYF. The CDR3 nucleotides are TGTGCCAGCAGCTTAGAAGTCGGCGGGAGGAGCACAGATACGCAGTATTTT.